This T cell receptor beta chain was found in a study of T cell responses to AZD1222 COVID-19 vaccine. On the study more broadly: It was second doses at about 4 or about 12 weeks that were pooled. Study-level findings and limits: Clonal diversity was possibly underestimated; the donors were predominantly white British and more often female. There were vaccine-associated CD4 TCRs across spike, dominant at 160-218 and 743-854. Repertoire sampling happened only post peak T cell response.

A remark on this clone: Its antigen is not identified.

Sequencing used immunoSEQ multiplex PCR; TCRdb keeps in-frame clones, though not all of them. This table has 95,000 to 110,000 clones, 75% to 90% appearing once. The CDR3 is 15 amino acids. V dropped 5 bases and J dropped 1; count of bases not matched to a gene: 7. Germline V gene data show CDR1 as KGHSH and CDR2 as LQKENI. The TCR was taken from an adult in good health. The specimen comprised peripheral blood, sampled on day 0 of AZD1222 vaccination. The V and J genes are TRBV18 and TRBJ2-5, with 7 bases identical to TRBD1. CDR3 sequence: CASSARGDSQETQYF. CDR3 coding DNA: TGTGCCAGCTCAGCTAGAGGGGACAGCCAAGAGACCCAGTACTTC.